This TCR beta chain was identified during a study of T cells in Graves' hyperthyroidism and ophthalmopathy. Amplified TCR beta CDR3 regions came from RNA transcripts. An initial round of RT-PCR targeting the TCR CDR3 relied on the HTBI primer set. TCRdb re-called the multiplex PCR reads with MiXCR, one entry per CDR3 protein. The table records some 760,000 distinct CDR3 sequences, approximately 15% of them present only once. V lost 8 bases and J 4 bases, leaving 9 bases between the germline ends. CDR3 length equals 12 residues. Germline V gene data show CDR1 as SNHLY and CDR2 as FYNNEI. Sequencing used blood. J is TRBJ1-5 and V is TRBV2; D not certain. This sequence was found in a woman between 18 and 29 years old with Graves' hyperthyroidism. This chain's CDR3 is CASGHSNQPQHF. DNA of the CDR3: TGTGCCAGCGGGCATTCTAATCAGCCCCAGCATTTT. Using reference TRBV2 and TRBJ1-5 for the parts outside the CDR3, the full variable domain is EPEVTQTPSHQVTQMGQEVILRCVPISNHLYFYWYRQILGQKVEFLVSFYNNEISEKSEIFDDQFSVERPDGSNFTLKIRSTKLEDSAMYFCASGHSNQPQHFGDGTRLSIL.